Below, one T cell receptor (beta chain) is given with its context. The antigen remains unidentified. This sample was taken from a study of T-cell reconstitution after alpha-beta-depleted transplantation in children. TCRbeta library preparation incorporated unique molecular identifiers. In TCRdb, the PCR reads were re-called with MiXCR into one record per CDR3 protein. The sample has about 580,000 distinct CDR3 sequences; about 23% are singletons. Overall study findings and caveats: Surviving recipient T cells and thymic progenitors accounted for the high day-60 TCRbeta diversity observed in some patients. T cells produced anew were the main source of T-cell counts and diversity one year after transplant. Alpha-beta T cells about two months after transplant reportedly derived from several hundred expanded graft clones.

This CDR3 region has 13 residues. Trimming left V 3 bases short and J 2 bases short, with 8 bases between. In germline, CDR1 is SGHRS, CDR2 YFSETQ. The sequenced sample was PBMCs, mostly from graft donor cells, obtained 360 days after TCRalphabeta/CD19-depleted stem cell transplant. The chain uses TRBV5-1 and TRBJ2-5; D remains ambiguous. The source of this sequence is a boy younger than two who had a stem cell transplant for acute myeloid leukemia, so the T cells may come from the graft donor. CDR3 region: CASSSSEQETQYF. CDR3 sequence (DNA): TGCGCCAGCAGCTCCTCCGAACAAGAGACCCAGTACTTC.